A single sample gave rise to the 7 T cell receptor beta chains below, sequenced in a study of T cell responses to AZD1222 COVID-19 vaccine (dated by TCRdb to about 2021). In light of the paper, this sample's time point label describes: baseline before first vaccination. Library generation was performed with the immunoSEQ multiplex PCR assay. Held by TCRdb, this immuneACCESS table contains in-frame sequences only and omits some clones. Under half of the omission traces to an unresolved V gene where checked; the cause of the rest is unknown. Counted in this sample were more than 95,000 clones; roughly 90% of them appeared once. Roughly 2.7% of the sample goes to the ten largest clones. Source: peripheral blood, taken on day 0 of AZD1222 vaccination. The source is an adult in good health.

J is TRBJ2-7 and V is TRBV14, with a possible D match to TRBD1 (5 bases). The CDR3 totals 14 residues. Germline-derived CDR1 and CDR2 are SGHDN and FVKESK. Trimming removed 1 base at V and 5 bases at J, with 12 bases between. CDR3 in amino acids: CASSQARGPHEQYF. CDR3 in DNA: TGTGCCAGCAGCCAAGCTAGGGGTCCCCACGAGCAGTACTTC.

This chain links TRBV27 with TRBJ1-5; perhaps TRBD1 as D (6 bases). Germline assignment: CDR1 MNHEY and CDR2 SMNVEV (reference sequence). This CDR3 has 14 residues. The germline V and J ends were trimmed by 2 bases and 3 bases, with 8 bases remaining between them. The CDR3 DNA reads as TGTGCCAGCAGTTTACAGGGGCCCAATCAGCCCCAGCATTTT. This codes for CASSLQGPNQPQHF.

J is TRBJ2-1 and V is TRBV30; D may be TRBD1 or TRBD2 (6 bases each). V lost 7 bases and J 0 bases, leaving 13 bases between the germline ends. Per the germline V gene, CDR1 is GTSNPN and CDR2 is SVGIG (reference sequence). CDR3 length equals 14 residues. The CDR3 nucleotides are TGTGCCTCACACGGGGGCAGCTCCTACAATGAGCAGTTCTTC. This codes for CASHGGSSYNEQFF.

The CDR3 loop reads CASSLRDYTDTQYF. The DNA for the CDR3 is TGTGCCAGCAGTCTCCGAGATTACACAGATACGCAGTATTTT. J is TRBJ2-3 and V is TRBV27; no definite D call. The ends were cut back, 5 bases at V and 2 bases at J, with 11 bases in the middle. Germline V CDR1 and CDR2: MNHEY, SMNVEV (reference sequence). The CDR3 runs to 14 residues.

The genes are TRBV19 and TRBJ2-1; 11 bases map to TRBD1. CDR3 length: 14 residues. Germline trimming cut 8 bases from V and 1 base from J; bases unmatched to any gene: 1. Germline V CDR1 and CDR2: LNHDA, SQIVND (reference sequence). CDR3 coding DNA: TGTGCCAGTCGGGACAGGGGGTCCTACAATGAGCAGTTCTTC. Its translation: CASRDRGSYNEQFF.

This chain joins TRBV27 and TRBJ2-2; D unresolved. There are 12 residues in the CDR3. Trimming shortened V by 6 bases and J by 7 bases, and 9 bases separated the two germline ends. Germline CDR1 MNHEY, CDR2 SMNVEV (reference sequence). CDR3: CASSPRNGELFF. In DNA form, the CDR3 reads TGTGCCAGCAGCCCCCGGAACGGGGAGCTGTTTTTT.

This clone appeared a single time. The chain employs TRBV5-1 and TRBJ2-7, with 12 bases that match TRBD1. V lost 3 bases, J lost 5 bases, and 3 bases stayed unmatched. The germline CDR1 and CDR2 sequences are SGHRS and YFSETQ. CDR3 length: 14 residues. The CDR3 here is CASSSGQGADEQYF. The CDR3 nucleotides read TGCGCCAGCAGCTCGGGACAGGGGGCGGACGAGCAGTACTTC.